This entry describes one TCR beta chain. Its antigen remains unidentified. Trimming cost V 8 bases and J 5 bases, with 16 bases left between them. This CDR3 has 13 amino acids. The V gene's germline CDR1 is MNHEY and CDR2 SVGAGI. These data originate in a study of cytomegalovirus exposure and HLA in healthy donors. Findings and caveats of the study: For most TCR beta V segments, an earlier analysis put the productive rate at about 87% or about 30% of the time. In a later analysis, a genetic analysis reported fewer productive-TCR N-insertions in an Asian-associated ancestry cluster than the cohort average. Beyond CMV serostatus, there was no information to go on about immune exposure. Most TCR sequences were seen very rarely across donors, but some public TCRs occurred in many.

With 60 Vbeta and 13 Jbeta primers, the PCR was carried out. Only in-frame clones appear in the TCRdb table, and some are missing; sequencing was by immunoSEQ multiplex PCR. The sample has under 110,000 clones, about two thirds seen once; the top ten hold 0.79%. This rearrangement joins TRBV6-5 to TRBJ2-7, with D perhaps matching TRBD1 (7 bases). Sequenced material: PBMCs. The sequence came from a boy aged 5-17 years in good health and CMV-seronegative. CDR3 coding DNA: TGTGCCAGCCGGAAGACAGGGACTGACGAGCAGTACTTC. This encodes CASRKTGTDEQYF.